A selection of T cell receptor beta chains follows, all from one sample in a study of blood T cell repertoires in COVID-19. TCRdb's copy holds only in-frame clones and misses some; the assay was immunoSEQ multiplex PCR. The table has around 170,000 clones, roughly 75% seen once; the top ten hold 6.5%. Source material: peripheral blood. These receptors all stem from a man between 70 and 80 years old with active or convalescent COVID-19. Each CDR3 is given with its conserved first and last residue. Fields, in order: D gene, V gene, clone size, J gene, CDR3 DNA, CDR3 protein. A D gene is named only where the DNA matches it firmly. Only some rows state a clone size, as once, few, many or a class for expanded clones.

D gene: .
V gene: TRBV5-8
clone size: .
J gene: TRBJ2-5
CDR3 DNA: TGTGCCAGCAGCTCCCCGGGGTCGCGGGAGACCCAGTACTTC
CDR3 protein: CASSSPGSRETQYF

D gene: .
V gene: TRBV6-2/TRBV6-3
clone size: .
J gene: TRBJ1-2
CDR3 DNA: TGTGCCAGCAGTTACGTTCCCGCGGACAATAACTATGGCTACACCTTC
CDR3 protein: CASSYVPADNNYGYTF

D gene: .
V gene: TRBV2
clone size: few
J gene: TRBJ2-7
CDR3 DNA: TGTGCCAGCAGGAACCCCGGGTCCCTTCTCACCTACGAGCAGTACTTC
CDR3 protein: CASRNPGSLLTYEQYF

D gene: .
V gene: TRBV5-5
clone size: once
J gene: TRBJ2-1
CDR3 DNA: TGTGCCAGCAGCTTGGGTCCGGTTGAGGATGAGCAGTTCTTC
CDR3 protein: CASSLGPVEDEQFF

D gene: .
V gene: TRBV6-5
clone size: .
J gene: TRBJ1-2
CDR3 DNA: TGTGCCAGCAGTTACTCGGGCAGCCTTAACTATGGCTACACCTTC
CDR3 protein: CASSYSGSLNYGYTF

D gene: .
V gene: TRBV19
clone size: .
J gene: TRBJ1-5
CDR3 DNA: TGTGCCAGTACTGTTGGTCAGAGCAATCAGCCCCAGCATTTT
CDR3 protein: CASTVGQSNQPQHF

D gene: .
V gene: TRBV2
clone size: .
J gene: TRBJ2-5
CDR3 DNA: TGTGCCAGCACCCGACAGCCCCAAGAGACCCAGTACTTC
CDR3 protein: CASTRQPQETQYF

D gene: .
V gene: TRBV5-1
clone size: once
J gene: TRBJ2-3
CDR3 DNA: TGCGCCAGCAGCTTGGGAGGGAGATGGAATACGCAGTATTTT
CDR3 protein: CASSLGGRWNTQYF

D gene: TRBD2
V gene: TRBV10-3
clone size: .
J gene: TRBJ2-5
CDR3 DNA: TGTGCCATCAGTGATACTAGCGGGGGTCAGACCCAGTACTTC
CDR3 protein: CAISDTSGGQTQYF

D gene: TRBD2
V gene: TRBV2
clone size: .
J gene: TRBJ2-5
CDR3 DNA: TGTGCCAGCAGGAAGACTAGCGGCCAAGAGACCCAGTACTTC
CDR3 protein: CASRKTSGQETQYF

D gene: TRBD2
V gene: TRBV5-1
clone size: .
J gene: TRBJ2-3
CDR3 DNA: TGCGCCAGCAGCCCCTTTGCGGGAGGGGACACAGATACGCAGTATTTT
CDR3 protein: CASSPFAGGDTDTQYF

D gene: .
V gene: TRBV7-9
clone size: .
J gene: TRBJ2-2
CDR3 DNA: TGTGCCAGCAGCTTATATGGGAGCACCGGGGAGCTGTTTTTT
CDR3 protein: CASSLYGSTGELFF

D gene: TRBD1
V gene: TRBV28
clone size: .
J gene: TRBJ1-4
CDR3 DNA: TGTGCCAGCAGTTCTCCCAGGGGGCGGAATGAAAAACTGTTTTTT
CDR3 protein: CASSSPRGRNEKLFF

D gene: TRBD1
V gene: TRBV4-2
clone size: .
J gene: TRBJ1-1
CDR3 DNA: TGTGCCAGCAGCCAAGATAGTATCAATCGGGGCCCAGGGGGAGGTTGGAAAGCTTTCTTT
CDR3 protein: CASSQDSINRGPGGGWKAFF

D gene: TRBD2
V gene: TRBV9
clone size: .
J gene: TRBJ2-1
CDR3 DNA: TGTGCCAGCAGCCCGGGACTAGCGGGGGATTACAATGAGCAGTTCTTC
CDR3 protein: CASSPGLAGDYNEQFF

D gene: TRBD1
V gene: TRBV28
clone size: .
J gene: TRBJ2-2
CDR3 DNA: TGTGCCAGCAGCTCGACAGGGGGTGCCGGGGAGCTGTTTTTT
CDR3 protein: CASSSTGGAGELFF

D gene: TRBD2
V gene: TRBV14
clone size: .
J gene: TRBJ2-2
CDR3 DNA: TGTGCCAGCAGCCAACTGCGGGGGGGGTTTACCGGGGAGCTGTTTTTT
CDR3 protein: CASSQLRGGFTGELFF

D gene: .
V gene: TRBV5-1
clone size: .
J gene: TRBJ1-2
CDR3 DNA: TGCGCCAGCAGCCCAACCGGGATCGCCTTCTATGGCTACACCTTC
CDR3 protein: CASSPTGIAFYGYTF

D gene: TRBD2
V gene: TRBV9
clone size: few
J gene: TRBJ2-1
CDR3 DNA: TGTGCCAGCAGCGCAGAGACTAGCGTGAATGAGCAGTTCTTC
CDR3 protein: CASSAETSVNEQFF

D gene: .
V gene: TRBV10-1
clone size: once
J gene: TRBJ2-2
CDR3 DNA: TGCGCCAGCAGTGCGGGGGTCACCGGGGAGCTGTTTTTT
CDR3 protein: CASSAGVTGELFF

D gene: .
V gene: TRBV28
clone size: .
J gene: TRBJ2-7
CDR3 DNA: TGTGCCAGCAGCGGCATGGGGAGCGCTGATGTGAACGAGCAGTACTTC
CDR3 protein: CASSGMGSADVNEQYF

D gene: .
V gene: TRBV3-1/TRBV3-2
clone size: once
J gene: TRBJ1-1
CDR3 DNA: TGTGCCAGCAGCCAGGGGCCGGAGACTGAAGCTTTCTTT
CDR3 protein: CASSQGPETEAFF

D gene: .
V gene: TRBV5-1
clone size: .
J gene: TRBJ2-7
CDR3 DNA: TGCGCCAGCAGCCCCCTCCCTGGGAGTCCCTCCTACGAGCAGTACTTC
CDR3 protein: CASSPLPGSPSYEQYF

D gene: .
V gene: TRBV7-8
clone size: .
J gene: TRBJ1-2
CDR3 DNA: TGTGCCAGCAGCTTACAACAGGGTGTGAACTATGGCTACACCTTC
CDR3 protein: CASSLQQGVNYGYTF

D gene: .
V gene: TRBV18
clone size: .
J gene: TRBJ1-5
CDR3 DNA: TGTGCCAGCTCAAAAGGAGACTCCTATCAGCCCCAGCATTTT
CDR3 protein: CASSKGDSYQPQHF

D gene: TRBD2
V gene: TRBV11-3
clone size: .
J gene: TRBJ2-3
CDR3 DNA: TGTGCCAGCAGCTTAGAACTAGCGGGGGGCACAGATACGCAGTATTTT
CDR3 protein: CASSLELAGGTDTQYF

D gene: .
V gene: TRBV18
clone size: many
J gene: TRBJ1-1
CDR3 DNA: TGTGCCAGCTCACCGCCGGGGTCGAGAGAAGCTTTCTTT
CDR3 protein: CASSPPGSREAFF

D gene: TRBD1
V gene: TRBV20-1
clone size: .
J gene: TRBJ2-5
CDR3 DNA: TGCAGTGCTAGTCCCGGGACAGGGGTAGAGACCCAGTACTTC
CDR3 protein: CSASPGTGVETQYF

D gene: TRBD1
V gene: TRBV11-1
clone size: .
J gene: TRBJ2-7
CDR3 DNA: TGTGCCAGCAGCGTCGACAGGGGAAACGAGCAGTACTTC
CDR3 protein: CASSVDRGNEQYF

D gene: .
V gene: TRBV11-2
clone size: .
J gene: TRBJ1-2
CDR3 DNA: TGTGCCAGCAGCCGAGGTGGTACTGGCTACACCTTC
CDR3 protein: CASSRGGTGYTF

D gene: .
V gene: TRBV27
clone size: .
J gene: TRBJ2-1
CDR3 DNA: TGTGCCAGCAGTTTTAGGAGCGGACCTCACCACTACAATGAGCAGTTCTTC
CDR3 protein: CASSFRSGPHHYNEQFF

D gene: TRBD1
V gene: TRBV27
clone size: .
J gene: TRBJ1-1
CDR3 DNA: TGTGCCAGCAGTCACAACCCGGGACAGGGATTAACTGAAGCTTTCTTT
CDR3 protein: CASSHNPGQGLTEAFF

D gene: .
V gene: TRBV6-2/TRBV6-3
clone size: .
J gene: TRBJ1-1
CDR3 DNA: TGTGCCAGCAGTTCTAAATCGGGGGTTTTTATGAACACTGAAGCTTTCTTT
CDR3 protein: CASSSKSGVFMNTEAFF

D gene: .
V gene: TRBV9
clone size: .
J gene: TRBJ2-1
CDR3 DNA: TGTGCCAGCAGCGTAGACCCTATCGGGGAGCAGTTCTTC
CDR3 protein: CASSVDPIGEQFF

D gene: TRBD1
V gene: TRBV6-5
clone size: few
J gene: TRBJ1-2
CDR3 DNA: TGTGCCAGCAGTCGGGACAGCCTATACGGTGGCTACACCTTC
CDR3 protein: CASSRDSLYGGYTF

D gene: TRBD1
V gene: TRBV18
clone size: .
J gene: TRBJ1-6
CDR3 DNA: TGTGCCAGCTCACCACCCTCCGGCCAGGGGGTCTCACCCCTCCACTTT
CDR3 protein: CASSPPSGQGVSPLHF

D gene: .
V gene: TRBV5-4
clone size: .
J gene: TRBJ2-3
CDR3 DNA: TGTGCCAGCAGTCGGGGTTTAGAAACCCGGCCATTATCAGATACGCAGTATTTT
CDR3 protein: CASSRGLETRPLSDTQYF

D gene: TRBD1
V gene: TRBV30
clone size: once
J gene: TRBJ1-6
CDR3 DNA: TGTGCCTGGAGAGGGCAGGGGGCTTCCTATAATTCACCCCTCCACTTT
CDR3 protein: CAWRGQGASYNSPLHF

D gene: .
V gene: TRBV7-9
clone size: .
J gene: TRBJ2-5
CDR3 DNA: TGTGCCAGCAGCGCGGAAGAGACCCAGTACTTC
CDR3 protein: CASSAEETQYF

D gene: .
V gene: TRBV5-1
clone size: .
J gene: TRBJ2-7
CDR3 DNA: TGCGCCAGCAGCCCGGACACTTACGAGCAGTACTTC
CDR3 protein: CASSPDTYEQYF

D gene: TRBD2
V gene: TRBV10-1
clone size: once
J gene: TRBJ2-1
CDR3 DNA: TGCGCCAGCAGTGAGTCGCGGACTAGCGGGGTCAATGAGCAGTTCTTC
CDR3 protein: CASSESRTSGVNEQFF

D gene: .
V gene: TRBV11-2
clone size: .
J gene: TRBJ2-5
CDR3 DNA: TGTGCCAGCAGCTTACAGTTACAAGAGACCCAGTACTTC
CDR3 protein: CASSLQLQETQYF

D gene: TRBD1
V gene: TRBV2
clone size: .
J gene: TRBJ1-4
CDR3 DNA: TGTGCCAGCAGTGAAAGCGAAACAGGGGGCTACGAAAAACTGTTTTTT
CDR3 protein: CASSESETGGYEKLFF

D gene: TRBD1
V gene: TRBV10-3
clone size: .
J gene: TRBJ1-2
CDR3 DNA: TGTGCCATCAGCCACGGACAGGGACGCTTGGTAGGTGATGGCTACACCTTC
CDR3 protein: CAISHGQGRLVGDGYTF

D gene: .
V gene: TRBV4-3
clone size: .
J gene: TRBJ2-2
CDR3 DNA: TGCGCCAGCAGCCAAGAACTTGTGGCACAGATTAACACCGGGGAGCTGTTTTTT
CDR3 protein: CASSQELVAQINTGELFF

D gene: TRBD1
V gene: TRBV5-1
clone size: .
J gene: TRBJ2-2
CDR3 DNA: TGCGCCAGCAGCTTGAGAGGGGGCGAGCCCGGGGAGCTGTTTTTT
CDR3 protein: CASSLRGGEPGELFF

D gene: TRBD2
V gene: TRBV7-9
clone size: .
J gene: TRBJ2-1
CDR3 DNA: TGTGCCAGCAGCTCTAGGACTAGCGGGAGGGTGGGCAATGAGCAGTTCTTC
CDR3 protein: CASSSRTSGRVGNEQFF

D gene: .
V gene: TRBV19
clone size: .
J gene: TRBJ1-1
CDR3 DNA: TGTGCCAGTAGTATCACAGGCGGAAAGCCCACTGAAGCTTTCTTT
CDR3 protein: CASSITGGKPTEAFF

D gene: TRBD1
V gene: TRBV2
clone size: .
J gene: TRBJ1-2
CDR3 DNA: TGTGCCAGCAGGGACAGGGGTAATCGCTACACCTTC
CDR3 protein: CASRDRGNRYTF

D gene: .
V gene: TRBV7-9
clone size: few
J gene: TRBJ1-2
CDR3 DNA: TGTGCCAGCAGCAGGGCAGGGGACTATGGCTACACCTTC
CDR3 protein: CASSRAGDYGYTF

D gene: TRBD2
V gene: TRBV11-1
clone size: few
J gene: TRBJ2-3
CDR3 DNA: TGTGCCAGCAGCCCCCTAGCGGGAGTAATGACGCAGTATTTT
CDR3 protein: CASSPLAGVMTQYF

D gene: .
V gene: TRBV12-3/TRBV12-4
clone size: .
J gene: TRBJ1-2
CDR3 DNA: TGTGCCAGCAGAGGACGGGAAACTGGCTACACCTTC
CDR3 protein: CASRGRETGYTF

D gene: .
V gene: TRBV30
clone size: .
J gene: TRBJ2-1
CDR3 DNA: TGTGCCTGGAGTATCTCCGACAACAATGAGCAGTTCTTC
CDR3 protein: CAWSISDNNEQFF

D gene: .
V gene: TRBV5-1
clone size: .
J gene: TRBJ2-7
CDR3 DNA: TGCGCCAGCAGCTCCACCTCGACAGCGTACGAGCAGTACTTC
CDR3 protein: CASSSTSTAYEQYF

D gene: TRBD1
V gene: TRBV5-1
clone size: few
J gene: TRBJ1-1
CDR3 DNA: TGCGCCAGCACCCGCCAGGGGGGTGACACTGAAGCTTTCTTT
CDR3 protein: CASTRQGGDTEAFF

D gene: .
V gene: TRBV6-5
clone size: .
J gene: TRBJ1-1
CDR3 DNA: TGTGCCAGCCATAGTTGGACATTTGAAGCTTTCTTT
CDR3 protein: CASHSWTFEAFF

D gene: TRBD1
V gene: TRBV30
clone size: once
J gene: TRBJ1-1
CDR3 DNA: TGTGCCTGGAGTCCCCGGCCAGGGGGCTGGGCTTTCTTT
CDR3 protein: CAWSPRPGGWAFF